This note documents a single T cell receptor (beta chain) sequence. What it recognizes is unknown. The record originates from a study of cytomegalovirus exposure and HLA in healthy donors. At the level of the study: When 350 to 400 donors were genotyped, approximately 81% of them were found to fall in the Caucasian-associated ancestry cluster. Findings and limits, study-wide: TCR beta sequences reportedly predicted the HLA-A and HLA-B alleles of most subjects accurately. The records held CMV serostatus as the only immune exposure information. Later analysis associated a missense DCLRE1C variant with TCR beta V- and J-gene trimming.

The PCR contained 60 Vbeta and 13 Jbeta primers. Profiled with immunoSEQ multiplex PCR; TCRdb holds only in-frame clones, not every one. Here the sample table reports about 77,000 clones. V lost 4 bases and J 9 bases, leaving 10 bases between the germline ends. The CDR3 length is 13 residues. Germline V lookup: CDR1 MGHRA, CDR2 YSYEKL. This chain uses TRBV4-1 with TRBJ1-6; tentatively, D is TRBD1 (5 bases). Sequenced material: PBMCs. The TCR sequence derives from a man aged 45-60 years in good health and CMV-seropositive. The CDR3 region has the DNA TGCGCCAGCAGCCTTCAGGGAGGTTCACCCCTCCACTTT. As protein: CASSLQGGSPLHF.